A single sample is the source of the 5 T cell receptor beta chains below, sequenced in a study of post-analysis software for immune sequencing data. Study-wide results and caveats: Comparison of patients with controls showed 4 to 6 TRBV segments more frequent in patients, TRBV5-6, TRBV5-1 and TRBV20-1 among them.

Their target antigens are unknown. TCR beta cDNA libraries had unique molecular identifiers. TCRdb re-called the PCR reads through MiXCR, storing one row per CDR3 protein. The table records about 400,000 distinct CDR3 sequences, approximately 33% of them present only once. What was sequenced was blood. The receptors stem from a girl between 5 and 17 years old with multiple sclerosis.

J is TRBJ1-5 and V is TRBV28; no firm D call. This CDR3 contains 15 residues. In germline, CDR1 is MDHEN, CDR2 SYDVKM. V was cut by 1 base and J by 8 bases, with 15 bases left in between. The CDR3 loop reads CASSLSSGKWEPQHF. The CDR3 region has the DNA TGTGCCAGCAGTTTATCTTCCGGGAAATGGGAGCCCCAGCATTTT. Drawing the rest from reference TRBV28 and TRBJ1-5, the complete variable domain is DVKVTQSSRYLVKRTGEKVFLECVQDMDHENMFWYRQDPGLGLRLIYFSYDVKMKEKGDIPEGYSVSREKKERFSLILESASTNQTSMYLCASSLSSGKWEPQHFGDGTRLSIL.

This clonotype was counted only a few times. J is TRBJ2-7 and V is TRBV6-4; D possibly corresponds to TRBD2 (5 bases). CDR1 and CDR2 from the germline V gene are MRHNA and SNTAGT. V shed 11 bases and J shed 3 bases, with 14 bases lying between them. This CDR3 has 12 residues. In nucleotides, the CDR3 is TGTGCCCACCGCCGGGGTATCTACGAGCAGTACTTC. The encoded protein is CAHRRGIYEQYF.

This clonotype was observed a few times. The CDR3 DNA sequence: TGTGCCAGCAGCCCGGGACAGGGGAGGACGGAGCCCCAGCATTTT. Amino acids: CASSPGQGRTEPQHF. The rearrangement uses TRBV14 and TRBJ1-5; 10 nucleotides align to TRBD1. This CDR3 spans 15 amino acids. Germline V gene data show CDR1 as SGHDN and CDR2 as FVKESK. V lost 4 bases and J lost 8; bases outside the gene matches: 8.

This clonotype occurred a few times. This chain links TRBV7-2 with TRBJ2-5; D is unclear. CDR3 size: 13 residues. Germline CDR1 reads SGHTA; CDR2 reads FQGNSA. V was trimmed by 5 bases and J by 7 bases, leaving 14 bases between them. The CDR3 reads CASSPARSVTQYF. The CDR3 DNA sequence: TGTGCCAGCAGCCCCGCCCGGAGCGTGACCCAGTACTTC.

There are a few counts of this clonotype. The chain combines TRBV4-1 with TRBJ2-3; a weak D match, TRBD1 (6 bases). The length of the CDR3 is 17 residues. V was clipped by 4 bases and J by 0 bases, with 17 bases between them. Germline CDR1 MGHRA, CDR2 YSYEKL. Written as DNA, the CDR3 is TGCGCCAGCAGCCCTCAACCAGGGGCCCCTAGCACAGATACGCAGTATTTT. This sequence encodes CASSPQPGAPSTDTQYF.